This T cell receptor (beta chain) was sequenced during a study of T cell responses to AZD1222 COVID-19 vaccine. Assay: immunoSEQ multiplex PCR; the TCRdb copy retains only in-frame clones and omits some. The sample holds about 110,000 clones, around 92% seen once. V lost 5 bases and J 7 bases, leaving 20 bases between the germline ends. This CDR3 contains 15 residues. Germline-derived CDR1 and CDR2 are MDHEN and SYDVKM. This chain joins TRBV28 and TRBJ1-2; a possible D gene is TRBD1 (5 bases). The source material was peripheral blood, sampled on day 0 of AZD1222 vaccination. This receptor was obtained from an adult in good health. The CDR3 bases are TGTGCCAGCAGTACCCCGGGACGCCCGGGGCCTGGCTACACCTTC. Its protein product is CASSTPGRPGPGYTF.